Listed below are T cell receptor beta chains from one sample, sequenced in a study of tumor and adjacent non-tumor tissue in lung cancer. MiXCR was run by TCRdb on the multiplex PCR reads, yielding one entry per CDR3 protein. The repertoire holds around 39,000 distinct CDR3 sequences, with approximately 61% as singletons. Source material: distant non-tumor lung tissue. Source of these receptors: a man aged 50 or older with non-small cell lung cancer. The conserved cysteine and the conserved F or W are not part of the CDR3 here.

>TRBV29-1|TRBJ1-2
SVEGWGFDT
>TRBV20-1|TRBJ2-7
SASRTAYEQY
>TRBV12-3/TRBV12-4|TRBJ2-1
ASSFNGGWNEHF
>TRBV29-1|TRBJ2-1
SVRIDSVNEQF
>TRBV28|TRBJ2-7
ASSYLERREGEQY
>TRBV6-1|TRBJ2-2
ASSGPFLNTGGLF
>TRBV11-2|TRBJ1-4
ANCLGVRATSEKLF
>TRBV11-2|TRBJ2-3
ASGKIQGSGTQY
>TRBV24-1|TRBJ1-2
ATSEDRFNYGYT
>TRBV7-9|TRBJ1-1
ASSFHGQGATEAF
>TRBV10-3|TRBJ2-2
AISGRGHTTGELF
>TRBV12-3/TRBV12-4|TRBJ2-3
ASSLRRSTDTQY
>TRBV6-5|TRBJ2-7
ASSSDRNPSYEQY
>TRBV20-1|TRBJ1-5
SATGWGLNQLQH
>TRBV12-3/TRBV12-4|TRBJ2-7
TSSTTSGRAYEQY
>TRBV7-9|TRBJ2-5
ASSDRAQETQY
>TRBV28|TRBJ2-4
ASSYNLWGSFTKNIQY
>TRBV7-8|TRBJ1-5
VSSSEIIQPQH
>TRBV6-1|TRBJ2-2
ASSEAGSRGYGTGELS
>TRBV2|TRBJ1-2
ASSDGFIYRGYA
>TRBV6-5|TRBJ1-1
ANIDRQTGDTEAF
>TRBV24-1|TRBJ2-3
ATSDPKGQGKTDTQY
>TRBV20-1|TRBJ2-3
SANPMTYTDMQY